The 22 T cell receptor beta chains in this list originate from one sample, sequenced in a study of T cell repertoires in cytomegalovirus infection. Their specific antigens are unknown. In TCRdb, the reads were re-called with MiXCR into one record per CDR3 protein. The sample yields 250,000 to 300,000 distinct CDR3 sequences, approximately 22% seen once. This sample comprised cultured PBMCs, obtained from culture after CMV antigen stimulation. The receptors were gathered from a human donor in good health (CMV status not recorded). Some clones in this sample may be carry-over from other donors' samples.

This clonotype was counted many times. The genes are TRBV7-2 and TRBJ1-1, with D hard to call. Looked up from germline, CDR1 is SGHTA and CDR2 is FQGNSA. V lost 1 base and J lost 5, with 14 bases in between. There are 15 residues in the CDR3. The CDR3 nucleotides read TGTGCCAGCAGCTTAGTTGGGTACCCTTTGACTGAAGCTTTCTTT. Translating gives CASSLVGYPLTEAFF. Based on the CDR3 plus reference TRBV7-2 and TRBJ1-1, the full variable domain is GAGVSQSPSNKVTEKGKDVELRCDPISGHTALYWYRQSLGQGLEFLIYFQGNSAPDKSGLPSDRFSAERTGGSVSTLTIQRTQQEDSAVYLCASSLVGYPLTEAFFGQGTRLTVV.

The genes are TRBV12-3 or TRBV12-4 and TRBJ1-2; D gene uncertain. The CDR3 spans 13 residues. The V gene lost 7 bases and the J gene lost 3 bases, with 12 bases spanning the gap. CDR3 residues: CASTSTLYYGYTF. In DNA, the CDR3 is TGTGCCAGCACCTCGACCCTCTACTATGGCTACACCTTC.

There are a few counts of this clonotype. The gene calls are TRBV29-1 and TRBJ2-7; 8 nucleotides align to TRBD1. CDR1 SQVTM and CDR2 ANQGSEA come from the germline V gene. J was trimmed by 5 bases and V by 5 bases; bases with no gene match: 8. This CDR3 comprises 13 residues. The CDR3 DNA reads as TGCAGCGTTAGGACAGGGAGTCTCAACGAGCAGTACTTC. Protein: CSVRTGSLNEQYF.

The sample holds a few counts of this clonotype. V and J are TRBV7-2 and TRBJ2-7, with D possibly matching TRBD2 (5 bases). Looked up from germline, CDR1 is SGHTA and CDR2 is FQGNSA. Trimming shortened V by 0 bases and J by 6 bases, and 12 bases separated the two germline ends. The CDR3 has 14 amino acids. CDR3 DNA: TGTGCCAGCAGCTTAGCTCGGGGTTCCGGCGAGCAGTACTTC. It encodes CASSLARGSGEQYF.

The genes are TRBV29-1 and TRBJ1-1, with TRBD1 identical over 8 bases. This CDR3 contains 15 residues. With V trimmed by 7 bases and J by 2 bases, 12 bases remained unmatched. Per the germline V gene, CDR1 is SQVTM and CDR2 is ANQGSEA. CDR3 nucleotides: TGCAGCGCCCTTGGGAGGCAGGGGGCTAACACTGAAGCTTTCTTT. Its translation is CSALGRQGANTEAFF. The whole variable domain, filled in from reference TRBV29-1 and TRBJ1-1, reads SAVISQKPSRDICQRGTSLTIQCQVDSQVTMMFWYRQQPGQSLTLIATANQGSEATYESGFVIDKFPISRPNLTFSTLTVSNMSPEDSSIYLCSALGRQGANTEAFFGQGTRLTVV.

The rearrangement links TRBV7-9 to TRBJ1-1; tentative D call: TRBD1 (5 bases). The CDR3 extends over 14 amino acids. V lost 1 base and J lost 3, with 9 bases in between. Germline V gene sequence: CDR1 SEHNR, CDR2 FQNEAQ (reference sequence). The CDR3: CASSLVRVDTEAFF. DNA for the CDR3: TGTGCCAGCAGCTTAGTCAGGGTCGACACTGAAGCTTTCTTT.

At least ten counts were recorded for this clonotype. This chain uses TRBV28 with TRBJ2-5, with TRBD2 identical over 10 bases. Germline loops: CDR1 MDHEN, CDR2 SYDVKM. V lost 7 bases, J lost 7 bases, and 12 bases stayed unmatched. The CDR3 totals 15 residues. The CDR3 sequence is CASNLAGARSRTQYF. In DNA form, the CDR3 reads TGTGCCAGCAACCTAGCGGGAGCTAGAAGTCGGACCCAGTACTTC. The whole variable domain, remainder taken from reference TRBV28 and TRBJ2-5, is DVKVTQSSRYLVKRTGEKVFLECVQDMDHENMFWYRQDPGLGLRLIYFSYDVKMKEKGDIPEGYSVSREKKERFSLILESASTNQTSMYLCASNLAGARSRTQYFGPGTRLLVL.

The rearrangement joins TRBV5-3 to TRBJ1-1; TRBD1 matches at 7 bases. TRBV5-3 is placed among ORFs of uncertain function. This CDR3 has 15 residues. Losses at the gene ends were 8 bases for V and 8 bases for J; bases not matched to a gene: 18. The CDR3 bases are TGTGCCAGCGCTCAAGACAGGGTGATGTCAAGAGAAGCTTTCTTT. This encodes CASAQDRVMSREAFF.

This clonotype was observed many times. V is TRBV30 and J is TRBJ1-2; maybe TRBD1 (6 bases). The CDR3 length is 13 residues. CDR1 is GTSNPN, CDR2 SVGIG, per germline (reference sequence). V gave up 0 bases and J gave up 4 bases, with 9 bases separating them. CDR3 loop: CAWSVGQIYGYTF. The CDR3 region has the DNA TGTGCCTGGAGTGTTGGACAGATCTATGGCTACACCTTC.

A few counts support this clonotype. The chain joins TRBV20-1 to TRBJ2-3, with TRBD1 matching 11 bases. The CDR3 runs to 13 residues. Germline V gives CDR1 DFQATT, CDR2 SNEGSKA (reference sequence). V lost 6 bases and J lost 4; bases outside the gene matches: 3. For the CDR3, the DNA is TGCAGTGCAGTGGGACAGGGGGCAGATACGCAGTATTTT. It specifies CSAVGQGADTQYF.

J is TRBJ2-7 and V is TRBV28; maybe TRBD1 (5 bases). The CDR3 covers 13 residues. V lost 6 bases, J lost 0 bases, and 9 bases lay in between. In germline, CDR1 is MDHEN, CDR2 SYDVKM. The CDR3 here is CASSIDSSYEQYV. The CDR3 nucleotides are TGTGCCAGCAGCATAGACAGCTCCTACGAGCAGTACGTC.

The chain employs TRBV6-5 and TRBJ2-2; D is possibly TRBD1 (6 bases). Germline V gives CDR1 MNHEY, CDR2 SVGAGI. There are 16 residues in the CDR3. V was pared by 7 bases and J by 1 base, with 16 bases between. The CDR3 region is CASTGQLKMNTGELFF. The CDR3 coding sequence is TGTGCCAGCACCGGACAGCTCAAAATGAACACCGGGGAGCTGTTTTTT.

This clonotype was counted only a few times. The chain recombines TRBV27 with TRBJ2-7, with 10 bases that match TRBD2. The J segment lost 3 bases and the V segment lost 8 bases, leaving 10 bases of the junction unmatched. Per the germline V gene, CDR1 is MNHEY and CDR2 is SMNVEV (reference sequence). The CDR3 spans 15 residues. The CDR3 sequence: CASAQLGLAYYEQYF. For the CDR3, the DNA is TGTGCCAGCGCACAATTGGGACTAGCGTACTACGAGCAGTACTTC.

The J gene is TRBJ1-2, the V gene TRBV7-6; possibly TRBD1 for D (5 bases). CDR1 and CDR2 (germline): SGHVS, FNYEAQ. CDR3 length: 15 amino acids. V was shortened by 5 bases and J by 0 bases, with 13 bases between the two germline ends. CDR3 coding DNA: TGTGCCAGCAGCAAGGACCCCAGGGCTAACTATGGCTACACCTTC. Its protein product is CASSKDPRANYGYTF.

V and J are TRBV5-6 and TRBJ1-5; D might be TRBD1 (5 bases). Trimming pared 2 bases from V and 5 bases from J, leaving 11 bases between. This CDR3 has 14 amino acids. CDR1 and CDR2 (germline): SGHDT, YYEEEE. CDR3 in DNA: TGTGCCAGCAGCTTCGCGGGGCTCGATCAGCCCCAGCATTTT. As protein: CASSFAGLDQPQHF.

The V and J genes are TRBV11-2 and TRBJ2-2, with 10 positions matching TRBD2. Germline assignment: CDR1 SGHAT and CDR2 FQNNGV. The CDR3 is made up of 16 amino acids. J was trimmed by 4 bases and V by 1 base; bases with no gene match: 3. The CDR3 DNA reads TGTGCCAGCAGCTTAGGTACTAGCGGGATCACCGGGGAGCTGTTTTTT. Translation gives CASSLGTSGITGELFF.

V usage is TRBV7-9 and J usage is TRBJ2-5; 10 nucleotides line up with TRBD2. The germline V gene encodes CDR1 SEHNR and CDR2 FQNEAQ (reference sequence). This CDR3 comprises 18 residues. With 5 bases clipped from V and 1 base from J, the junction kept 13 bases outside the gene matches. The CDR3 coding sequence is TGTGCCAGCAGCCCGTCCACCGGGCTAGCGGGAGTCCAAGAGACCCAGTACTTC. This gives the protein CASSPSTGLAGVQETQYF.

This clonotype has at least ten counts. CDR3 coding DNA: TGCGCCAGCAGCCAAGTCGGACTCGGCGGCTACACCTTC. Translated: CASSQVGLGGYTF. The gene calls are TRBV4-1 and TRBJ1-2; no firm D call. The germline V and J ends were trimmed by 1 base and 8 bases, with 11 bases remaining between them. Looked up from germline, CDR1 is MGHRA and CDR2 is YSYEKL. This CDR3 has 13 residues.

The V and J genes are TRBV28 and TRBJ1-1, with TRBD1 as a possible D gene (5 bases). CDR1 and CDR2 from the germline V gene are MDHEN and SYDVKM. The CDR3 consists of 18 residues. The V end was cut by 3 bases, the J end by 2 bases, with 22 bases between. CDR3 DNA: TGTGCCAGCAGTTTCCACCCTTTTCTCCAGCAGGGAAACACTGAAGCTTTCTTT. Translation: CASSFHPFLQQGNTEAFF.

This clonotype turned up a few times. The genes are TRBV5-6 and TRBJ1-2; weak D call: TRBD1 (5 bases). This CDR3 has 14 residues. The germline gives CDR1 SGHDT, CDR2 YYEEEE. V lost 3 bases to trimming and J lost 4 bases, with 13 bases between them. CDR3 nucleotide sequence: TGTGCCAGCAGCTCGGCGACAGTCCCCTATGGCTACACCTTC. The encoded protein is CASSSATVPYGYTF.

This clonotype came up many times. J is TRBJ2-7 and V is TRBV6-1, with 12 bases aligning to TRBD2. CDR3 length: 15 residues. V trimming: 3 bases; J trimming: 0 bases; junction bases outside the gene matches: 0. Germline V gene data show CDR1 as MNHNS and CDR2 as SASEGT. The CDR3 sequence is CASSETSGSSYEQYV. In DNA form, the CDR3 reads TGTGCCAGCAGTGAGACTAGCGGGAGCTCCTACGAGCAGTACGTC.

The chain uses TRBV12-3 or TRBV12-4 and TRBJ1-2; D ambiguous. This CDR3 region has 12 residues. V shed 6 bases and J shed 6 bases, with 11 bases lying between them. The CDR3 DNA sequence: TGTGCCAGCAGCCCTAATGGACATGGCTACACCTTC. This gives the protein CASSPNGHGYTF.